The 18 T cell receptor beta chains below were found in one sample sequenced in a study of vaccination and CD4 T cells after COVID-19. Cultured CD4+ T cell DNA was sequenced using the Oncomine TCR Beta short-read assay. TCRdb processed the PCR reads anew with MiXCR; each CDR3 protein has one entry. Here the sample spans fewer than 15,000 distinct CDR3 sequences, more than 55% being singletons. Treatment in this sample: roughly 10-day PBMC culture with coronavirus spike peptide pools or control peptides (ViraFEST assay). These receptors are not linked to any known antigen. Sequenced material: cultured CD4+ T cells from blood, taken after SARS-CoV-2 vaccination. Source of these receptors: a human donor with COVID-19.

For this clonotype: A far larger clone is one base from this, pointing to a likely read error. The chain carries TRBV24-1 and TRBJ2-1; tentatively, D is TRBD2 (5 bases). V lost 11 bases and J lost 4, with 20 bases in between. The CDR3 loop spans 15 amino acids. Germline CDR1 reads KGHDR; CDR2 reads SFDVKD. The DNA of the CDR3 is TGTGCCAGCACCGAGGGTATCAGGAGGTACAATGAGCAGTTCTTC. Protein sequence: CASTEGIRRYNEQFF.

The sample holds a few counts of this clonotype. The chain has TRBV10-1 and TRBJ2-3; D might be TRBD1 (6 bases). The CDR3 has 13 amino acids. Trimming removed 2 bases at V and 5 bases at J, with 8 bases between. Germline values: CDR1 WNHNN, CDR2 SYGVQD (reference sequence). In DNA, the CDR3 is TGCGCCAGCAGTGAGACAGGGCGAGATACGCAGTATTTT. This encodes CASSETGRDTQYF.

The CDR3 sequence is CASSQVQANEQFF. The CDR3 region has the DNA TGTGCCAGCAGCCAGGTACAGGCAAATGAGCAGTTCTTC. This chain joins TRBV14 and TRBJ2-1; possibly TRBD1 for D (5 bases). Looked up from germline, CDR1 is SGHDN and CDR2 is FVKESK. CDR3 size: 13 residues. V lost 3 bases to trimming and J lost 7 bases, with 10 bases between them.

The V and J genes are TRBV6-4 and TRBJ1-1; TRBD1 is a possible D gene (6 bases). CDR3 length: 13 amino acids. The germline V and J ends were trimmed by 2 bases and 6 bases, with 10 bases remaining between them. Looked up from germline, CDR1 is MRHNA and CDR2 is SNTAGT. The CDR3 DNA is TGTGCCAGCAGTGACCCCGGACAGTCTGAAGCTTTCTTT. Translated, it gives CASSDPGQSEAFF.

The chain joins TRBV23-1 to TRBJ1-5; possibly TRBD1 for D (6 bases). TRBV23-1 falls under the ORF class, with uncertain function. V lost 8 bases to trimming and J lost 7 bases, with 18 bases between them. The CDR3 extends over 14 amino acids. DNA for the CDR3: TGCGCCAGCGCGCGTCCGGCGGGGACACAGCCCCAGCATTTT. This encodes CASARPAGTQPQHF.

This chain connects TRBV15 to TRBJ1-4; 8 bases align to TRBD1. CDR1 LNHNV and CDR2 YYDKDF come from the germline V gene (reference sequence). After removal of 6 bases from V and 7 bases from J, the junction contained 10 bases not matched to a gene. The CDR3 is 15 amino acids. The CDR3 protein is CATSKRGQGSEKLFF. CDR3 DNA sequence: TGTGCCACCAGTAAGAGAGGACAGGGAAGTGAAAAACTGTTTTTT. Variable domain in full (rest from reference TRBV15 and TRBJ1-4): DAMVIQNPRYQVTQFGKPVTLSCSQTLNHNVMYWYQQKSSQAPKLLFHYYDKDFNNEADTPDNFQSRRPNTSFCFLDIRSPGLGDTAMYLCATSKRGQGSEKLFFGSGTQLSVL.

The chain employs TRBV5-4 and TRBJ1-5, with TRBD1 as a possible D gene (6 bases). Trimming stripped 2 bases from V and 6 bases from J, with 18 bases between. Germline CDR1 SGHNT, CDR2 YYREEE (reference sequence). CDR3 length: 16 residues. In DNA, the CDR3 is TGTGCCAGCAGCTTTGGGGGGCTTGGACTGGGTCAGCCCCAGCATTTT. Encoded protein: CASSFGGLGLGQPQHF.

The genes are TRBV7-9 and TRBJ2-5; perhaps TRBD1 as D (6 bases). Looked up from germline, CDR1 is SEHNR and CDR2 is FQNEAQ (reference sequence). The CDR3 sequence is 14 residues long. Trimming stripped 2 bases from V and 4 bases from J, with 11 bases between. CDR3 residues: CASSLQTGLETQYF. CDR3 in DNA: TGTGCCAGCAGCTTACAGACAGGCTTAGAGACCCAGTACTTC.

To note about this clonotype: This may be a read error: a much more frequent sequence differs by one nucleotide. CDR3 loop: CASSPRDFETEAFF. The DNA of the CDR3 is TGTGCCAGCAGCCCTAGAGACTTTGAGACTGAAGCTTTCTTT. This chain joins TRBV7-8 and TRBJ1-1; no clear D. Trimming shortened V by 5 bases and J by 5 bases, and 15 bases separated the two germline ends. CDR3 length equals 14 residues. Germline assignment: CDR1 SGHVS and CDR2 FQNEAQ.

CDR3 loop: CAIRGTDTQYF. DNA for the CDR3: TGTGCCATCAGGGGCACAGATACGCAGTATTTT. The chain employs TRBV10-3 and TRBJ2-3; D ambiguous. V was clipped by 6 bases and J by 1 base, with 2 bases between them. Germline CDR1 is ENHRY and CDR2 is SYGVKD. This CDR3 region has 11 residues.

This chain connects TRBV7-9 to TRBJ2-3; either TRBD1 or TRBD2 may fit D (5 bases each). The CDR3 loop spans 12 amino acids. Germline-derived CDR1 and CDR2 are SEHNR and FQNEAQ (reference sequence). The V end was cut by 10 bases, the J end by 10 bases, with 18 bases between. The CDR3 DNA reads as TGTGCCACAACCTGGGACGTTCCTCCGCAGTATTTT. Protein product: CATTWDVPPQYF.

The chain has TRBV6-1 and TRBJ1-5; 9 bases are shared with TRBD1. Germline V gene lookup returns CDR1 MNHNS and CDR2 SASEGT. V trimming: 6 bases; J trimming: 2 bases; junction bases outside the gene matches: 2. CDR3 size: 14 residues. The CDR3 spells CASSWTGGNQPQHF. In DNA form, the CDR3 reads TGTGCCAGCAGCTGGACAGGGGGCAATCAGCCCCAGCATTTT.

This chain connects TRBV7-6 to TRBJ2-2; D is possibly TRBD1 (6 bases). The germline CDR1 and CDR2 sequences are SGHVS and FNYEAQ. V lost 6 bases, J lost 5 bases, and 16 bases lay in between. CDR3 length: 15 residues. The CDR3 nucleotides are TGTGCCAGCAGTTCCCAGTCAGGGGTAACCGGGGAGCTGTTTTTT. This gives the protein CASSSQSGVTGELFF.

The V and J genes are TRBV20-1 and TRBJ2-7; the D gene is possibly TRBD1 (5 bases). From germline, CDR1 is DFQATT and CDR2 SNEGSKA (reference sequence). CDR3 size: 15 residues. V lost 0 bases and J lost 5, with 17 bases in between. CDR3 sequence: CSARDLGRDRHEQYF. The CDR3 bases are TGCAGTGCTAGAGATCTTGGCAGGGATAGGCACGAGCAGTACTTC.

The rearrangement joins TRBV2 to TRBJ2-3; weak D call: TRBD1 (5 bases). Germline CDR1 reads SNHLY; CDR2 reads FYNNEI. The V gene lost 7 bases and the J gene lost 4 bases, with 12 bases spanning the gap. The CDR3 consists of 13 residues. The CDR3 nucleotides read TGTGCCAGCAAAGGGGATCCGGCAGATACGCAGTATTTT. Translated, it gives CASKGDPADTQYF.

This clonotype appeared a few times. The rearrangement joins TRBV6-1 to TRBJ1-2, with TRBD1 matching over 9 bases. This CDR3 region has 13 residues. Germline V gene data show CDR1 as MNHNS and CDR2 as SASEGT. After removal of 8 bases from V and 9 bases from J, the junction contained 10 bases not matched to a gene. CDR3 in DNA: TGTGCCAGCGGGATGGACAGGGGCGCTAGCTACACCTTC. Amino acids: CASGMDRGASYTF.

The chain links TRBV6-1 to TRBJ1-1; 10 bases are a match to TRBD1. The CDR3 contains 16 residues. Germline CDR1 reads MNHNS; CDR2 reads SASEGT. V shed 10 bases and J 0 bases; nucleotides not matched to a gene: 11. CDR3: CAILGTGAFMNTEAFF. The CDR3 DNA sequence: TGTGCCATTTTGGGGACAGGGGCCTTCATGAACACTGAAGCTTTCTTT.

This clonotype has a handful of counts. The chain uses TRBV11-2 and TRBJ1-6, with D possibly being TRBD1 (5 bases). Germline V lookup: CDR1 SGHAT, CDR2 FQNNGV. The CDR3 totals 15 residues. Trimming left V 7 bases short and J 9 bases short, with 19 bases between. The CDR3 sequence is CASTTGRTVGSPLHF. CDR3 coding DNA: TGTGCCAGCACCACGGGGCGAACAGTAGGTTCACCCCTCCACTTT.